The 10 T cell receptor beta chains listed next were all sequenced from one sample in a study of blood T cells in healthy people across ages. Using a J-beta primer mix together with a sample-barcoded 5' primer, a second PCR was run for about 6 to 11 cycles. MiXCR, run by TCRdb on the 5' RACE reads, gives a single entry per CDR3 protein. In the table there are roughly 1,500,000 distinct CDR3 sequences, 30% to 40% of which are singletons. The sample taken for sequencing was blood. These receptors were obtained from a woman in her 30s in good health.

Only a few counts were recorded for this clonotype. The chain is built from TRBV4-2 and TRBJ2-1; 10 nucleotides line up with TRBD2. The trim removed 0 bases at V and 3 bases at J, leaving 14 bases unmatched. The CDR3 has 20 residues. The germline V gene encodes CDR1 LGHNA and CDR2 YNFKEQ. CDR3 DNA sequence: TGTGCCAGCAGCCAAGATAGGGCCCTAGCGGGGGCCCCCTACTACAATGAGCAGTTCTTC. Translation: CASSQDRALAGAPYYNEQFF.

This clonotype was picked up many times. The chain joins TRBV4-1 to TRBJ2-1; TRBD2 matches at 8 bases. V trimming: 1 base; J trimming: 7 bases; junction bases outside the gene matches: 6. Per germline, CDR1 MGHRA and CDR2 YSYEKL. The CDR3 runs to 15 residues. The CDR3 spells CASSQVGTRANEQFF. DNA of the CDR3: TGCGCCAGCAGCCAAGTAGGGACTAGAGCTAATGAGCAGTTCTTC.

Regarding this clonotype: A much larger clone differs by one base, so this may be a read error. The rearrangement uses TRBV6-2 or TRBV6-3 and TRBJ2-1; D gene uncertain. The CDR3 covers 12 residues. Germline V lookup: CDR1 MNHEY, CDR2 SVGEGT. The CDR3 reads CASSYPYSEQFF. In nucleotides, the CDR3 is TGTGCCAGCAGTTACCCTTACAGTGAGCAGTTCTTC.

On this clonotype: Possible read error: a much larger clone is one base away. The chain carries TRBV5-1 and TRBJ2-4, with 7 bases identical to TRBD1. The DNA end lines up better with TRBJ2-7; the J call may be wrong. This CDR3 has 13 residues. Per germline, CDR1 SGHRS and CDR2 YFSETQ. CDR3 amino acids: CAGSWTGTYEQYF. CDR3 nucleotides: TGCGCCGGCAGCTGGACAGGAACCTACGAGCAGTACTTC.

The chain recombines TRBV27 with TRBJ2-5, with D hard to call. V lost 5 bases, J lost 7 bases, and 20 bases lay in between. This CDR3 has 15 amino acids. The germline V gene has CDR1 MNHEY and CDR2 SMNVEV (reference sequence). CDR3 DNA: TGTGCCAGCAGTCCCACTCTTTCCAGGCCCGGGACCCAGTACTTC. It yields the protein CASSPTLSRPGTQYF.

The V call is TRBV10-2, the J call TRBJ2-7, with D tentatively TRBD1 (5 bases). The CDR3 is 14 amino acids. V shed 6 bases and J shed 0 bases, with 12 bases lying between them. Germline loops: CDR1 WSHSY, CDR2 SAAADI. CDR3 sequence: CASRETVGSYEQYF. CDR3 coding DNA: TGCGCCAGCAGAGAGACAGTGGGCTCCTACGAGCAGTACTTC.

This clonotype was picked up one time. This chain uses TRBV1 with TRBJ1-2. TRBV1 is annotated as a pseudogene. The CDR3 has 12 residues. The CDR3 reads CTSSRRIHADTF. The CDR3 nucleotides read TGCACCAGCAGTCGCCGAATCCATGCGGACACCTTC.

The J gene is TRBJ2-4, the V gene TRBV12-3 or TRBV12-4; 9 bases are a match to TRBD2. V lost 8 bases, J lost 7 bases, and 6 bases stayed unmatched. The CDR3 contains 13 residues. This chain's CDR3 is CASRAGGDNIQYF. The CDR3 DNA sequence: TGTGCCAGCCGAGCGGGAGGCGATAACATTCAGTACTTC.

The rearrangement uses TRBV5-1 and TRBJ2-1, with D perhaps matching TRBD2 (5 bases). The CDR3 extends over 15 amino acids. CDR1 and CDR2 from the germline V gene are SGHRS and YFSETQ. Between the trimmed V and J ends, which lost 4 bases and 4 bases, there was a span of 15 bases. The CDR3 reads CASSPGSEGYNEQFF. CDR3 nucleotide sequence: TGCGCCAGCAGCCCCGGGTCCGAGGGTTACAATGAGCAGTTCTTC.

This chain links TRBV5-8 with TRBJ1-5; the D gene is possibly TRBD1 (5 bases). This CDR3 spans 16 amino acids. Germline V gene sequence: CDR1 SGHTS, CDR2 YDEGEE. Trimming stripped 4 bases from V and 2 bases from J, with 16 bases between. CDR3 sequence reads: CASSPRQGFRNQPQHF. CDR3 in DNA: TGTGCCAGCAGCCCCCGCCAGGGATTTCGCAATCAGCCCCAGCATTTT.